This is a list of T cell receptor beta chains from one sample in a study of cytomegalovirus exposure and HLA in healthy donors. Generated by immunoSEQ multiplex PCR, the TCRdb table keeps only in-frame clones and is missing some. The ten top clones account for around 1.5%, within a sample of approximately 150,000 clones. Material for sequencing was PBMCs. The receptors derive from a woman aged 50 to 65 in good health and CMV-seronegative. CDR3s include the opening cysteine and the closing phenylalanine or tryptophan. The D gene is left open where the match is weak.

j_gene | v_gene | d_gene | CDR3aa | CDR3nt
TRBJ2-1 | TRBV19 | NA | CASSRAQANEQFF | TGTGCCAGTAGTAGGGCCCAGGCCAATGAGCAGTTCTTC
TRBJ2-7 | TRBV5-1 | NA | CASSLGIQQGHEQYF | TGCGCCAGCAGCTTGGGGATCCAACAGGGCCACGAGCAGTACTTC
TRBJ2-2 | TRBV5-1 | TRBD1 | CATRTGDGTGELFF | TGCGCCACCCGGACAGGGGATGGGACCGGGGAGCTGTTTTTT
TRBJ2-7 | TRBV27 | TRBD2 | CASSLSAGVQYEQYF | TGTGCCAGCAGCTTATCGGCGGGAGTTCAATACGAGCAGTACTTC
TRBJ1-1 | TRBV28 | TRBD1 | CASSLETGTGAEAFF | TGTGCCAGCAGTTTAGAGACAGGGACCGGCGCTGAAGCTTTCTTT
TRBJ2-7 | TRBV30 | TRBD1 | CAWTSGQGLVSEQYF | TGTGCCTGGACTTCGGGACAGGGATTGGTTTCCGAGCAGTACTTC
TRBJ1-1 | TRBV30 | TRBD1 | CAWSVNRGSTEAFF | TGTGCCTGGAGTGTAAACAGGGGGTCCACTGAAGCTTTCTTT
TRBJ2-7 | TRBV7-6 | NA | CASSREQGSNYEQYF | TGTGCCAGCAGTCGAGAACAGGGAAGCAACTACGAGCAGTACTTC
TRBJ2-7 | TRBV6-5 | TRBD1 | CASTQQGARYEQYF | TGTGCCAGCACCCAACAGGGGGCTCGGTACGAGCAGTACTTC
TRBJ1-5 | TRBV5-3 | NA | CARSFARDGNQPQHF | TGTGCCAGAAGCTTCGCCCGAGATGGCAATCAGCCCCAGCATTTT
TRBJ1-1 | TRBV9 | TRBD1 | CASSPGGVGTEAFF | TGTGCCAGCAGCCCAGGGGGCGTTGGCACTGAAGCTTTCTTT
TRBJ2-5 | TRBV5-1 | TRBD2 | CASSFSGVGETQYF | TGCGCCAGCAGCTTCAGCGGGGTTGGAGAGACCCAGTACTTC
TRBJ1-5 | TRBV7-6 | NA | CASSRGGADQPQHF | TGTGCCAGCAGCCGGGGAGGCGCAGATCAGCCCCAGCATTTT
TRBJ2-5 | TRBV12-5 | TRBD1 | CASGRTGGRETQYF | TGTGCTAGTGGACGGACAGGGGGCCGAGAGACCCAGTACTTC
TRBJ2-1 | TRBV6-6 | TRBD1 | CASSFTPGQGANEQFF | TGTGCCAGCAGTTTTACGCCGGGACAGGGGGCAAATGAGCAGTTCTTC
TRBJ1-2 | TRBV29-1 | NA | CSGYGANYGYTF | TGCAGCGGATACGGTGCTAACTATGGCTACACCTTC
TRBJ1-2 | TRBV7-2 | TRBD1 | CASSWGTVDGYTF | TGTGCCAGCAGCTGGGGGACAGTCGATGGCTACACCTTC
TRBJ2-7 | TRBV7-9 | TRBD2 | CASSSSGASYEQYF | TGTGCCAGCAGCTCCAGCGGGGCCTCCTACGAGCAGTACTTC
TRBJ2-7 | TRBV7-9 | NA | CASSLALEEQYF | TGTGCCAGCAGCTTAGCATTAGAAGAGCAGTACTTC
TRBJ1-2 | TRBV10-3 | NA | CAISESRGNYGYTF | TGTGCCATCAGTGAGTCAAGGGGCAACTATGGCTACACCTTC
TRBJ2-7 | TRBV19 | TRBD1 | CASSRGTGGFYEQYF | TGTGCCAGTAGTAGGGGGACAGGGGGCTTCTACGAGCAGTACTTC
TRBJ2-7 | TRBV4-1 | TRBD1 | CASSQPQGPPGEQYF | TGCGCCAGCAGCCAACCACAGGGGCCGCCGGGGGAGCAGTACTTC
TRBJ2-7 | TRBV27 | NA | CASSLSRLRGQYF | TGTGCCAGCAGTTTATCAAGATTACGGGGGCAGTACTTC
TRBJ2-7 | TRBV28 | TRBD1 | CASSPTGSRREQYF | TGTGCCAGCAGCCCGACAGGGTCCAGGAGGGAGCAGTACTTC
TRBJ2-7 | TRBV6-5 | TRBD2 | CASSPLAGYYEQYF | TGTGCCAGCAGTCCTCTAGCGGGGTACTACGAGCAGTACTTC
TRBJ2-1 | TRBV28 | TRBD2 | CASSLTAGAYNEQFF | TGTGCCAGCAGTTTAACAGCGGGAGCCTACAATGAGCAGTTCTTC
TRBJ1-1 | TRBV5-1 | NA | CASSLLGTEAFF | TGCGCCAGCAGCTTACTCGGCACTGAAGCTTTCTTT
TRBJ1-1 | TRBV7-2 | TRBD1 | CASSFDRGTEAFF | TGTGCCAGCAGCTTTGACAGGGGCACTGAAGCTTTCTTT
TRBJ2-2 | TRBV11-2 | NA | CASSLGHSNTGELFF | TGTGCCAGCAGCTTAGGACACTCGAACACCGGGGAGCTGTTTTTT
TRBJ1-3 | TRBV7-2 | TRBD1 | CASSYGQGRSGNTIYF | TGTGCCAGCAGCTATGGACAGGGGAGGTCTGGAAACACCATATATTTT
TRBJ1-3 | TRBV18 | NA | CASSPGQALTGNTIYF | TGTGCCAGCTCACCAGGACAAGCCCTCACTGGAAACACCATATATTTT
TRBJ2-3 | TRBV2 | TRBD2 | CASRSGGASDTQYF | TGTGCCAGCAGAAGCGGGGGGGCCTCAGATACGCAGTATTTT
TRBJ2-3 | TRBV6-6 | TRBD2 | CASTRLAVSTDTQYF | TGTGCCAGCACCCGACTAGCGGTTAGCACAGATACGCAGTATTTT
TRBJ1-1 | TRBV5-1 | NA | CASSLLQGTEAFF | TGCGCCAGCAGCTTGCTTCAGGGAACTGAAGCTTTCTTT
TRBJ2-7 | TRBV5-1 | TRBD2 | CASSGATYEQYF | TGCGCCAGTAGCGGGGCCACCTACGAGCAGTACTTC
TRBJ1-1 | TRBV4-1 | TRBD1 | CASSQVRGRVNTEAFF | TGCGCCAGCAGCCAAGTGAGGGGGCGGGTGAACACTGAAGCTTTCTTT
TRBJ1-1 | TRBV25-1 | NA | CASSAYASLNTEAFF | TGTGCCAGCAGTGCATACGCGAGCCTGAACACTGAAGCTTTCTTT
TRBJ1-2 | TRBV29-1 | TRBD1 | CSVDFGTGNYGYTF | TGCAGCGTTGATTTTGGGACAGGGAACTATGGCTACACCTTC
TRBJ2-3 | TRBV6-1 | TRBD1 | CASRDSGGPDTQYF | TGTGCCAGCAGGGACTCAGGGGGCCCCGATACGCAGTATTTT
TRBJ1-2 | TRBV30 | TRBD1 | CAWRIDRGADYGYTF | TGTGCCTGGAGGATCGACAGGGGAGCAGACTATGGCTACACCTTC
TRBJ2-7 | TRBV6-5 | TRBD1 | CASSYSIGTGGFEQYF | TGTGCCAGCAGTTACTCTATCGGGACAGGGGGCTTCGAGCAGTACTTC
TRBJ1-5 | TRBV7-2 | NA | CASTFLGKGQPQHF | TGTGCCAGCACCTTCCTCGGGAAAGGACAGCCCCAGCATTTT
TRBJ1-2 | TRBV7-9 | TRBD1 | CASSLGQGYGYTF | TGTGCCAGCAGCCTTGGACAGGGCTATGGCTACACCTTC
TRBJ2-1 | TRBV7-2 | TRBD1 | CASSPGQGKGNEQFF | TGTGCCAGCAGCCCCGGACAGGGTAAAGGCAATGAGCAGTTCTTC
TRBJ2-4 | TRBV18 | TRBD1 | CASSRPGQKNIQYF | TGTGCCAGCTCACGGCCGGGACAGAAAAACATTCAGTACTTC
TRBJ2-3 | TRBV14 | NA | CASSQTSRRNTDTQYF | TGTGCCAGCAGCCAAACTAGCCGGAGGAATACAGATACGCAGTATTTT
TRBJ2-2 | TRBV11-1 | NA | CASSHSTGELFF | TGTGCCAGCAGCCATAGCACCGGGGAGCTGTTTTTT
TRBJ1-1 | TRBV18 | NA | CASSPPDSGGEAFF | TGTGCCAGCTCACCCCCGGACAGTGGCGGTGAAGCTTTCTTT
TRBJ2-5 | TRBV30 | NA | CAWSVYKETQYF | TGTGCCTGGAGTGTATACAAAGAGACCCAGTACTTC
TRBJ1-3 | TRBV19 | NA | CASSERTPSGNTIYF | TGTGCCAGTAGTGAGAGGACACCCTCTGGAAACACCATATATTTT